This paragraph reports one T cell receptor beta chain. The data were obtained in a study of cytomegalovirus exposure and HLA in healthy donors. V shed 4 bases, J shed 2 bases, and the junction held 8 bases outside the gene matches. Germline lookup yields CDR1 MNHEY and CDR2 SMNVEV (reference sequence). This CDR3 spans 16 amino acids. The PCR used 60 Vbeta and 13 Jbeta primers. TCRdb keeps only in-frame clones here, not all; method: immunoSEQ multiplex PCR. The sample shows some 140,000 clones, 65% to 70% of them seen only once. The V call is TRBV27, the J call TRBJ2-7; the match to TRBD2 covers 10 bases. The sample comprised PBMCs. The source of this sequence is a human donor in good health. This chain's CDR3 is CASSSTIAGGPYEQYF. CDR3 DNA: TGTGCCAGCAGTTCAACAATAGCGGGAGGACCCTACGAGCAGTACTTC.